This T cell receptor (beta chain) emerged from a study of blood T cell repertoires in COVID-19. Study details: Material from acute and convalescent COVID-19 was sourced from the United States, Italy and Spain.

Sequencing used immunoSEQ multiplex PCR; TCRdb keeps in-frame clones, though not all of them. The table shows 300,000 to 450,000 clones, with about 85% occurring only once. This clone was picked up a small number of times. The clonotype was recovered from a woman between 18 and 30 years old with acute or convalescent COVID-19. The sequenced sample was peripheral blood.

CDR3 protein: CASSLGREVIDTQYF. The CDR3 DNA is TGTGCCAGCAGTTTGGGTCGGGAGGTAATAGATACGCAGTATTTT. This chain links TRBV28 with TRBJ2-3, with TRBD2 identical over 7 bases. CDR1 is MDHEN, CDR2 SYDVKM, per germline. This CDR3 has 15 residues. The V and J ends lost 3 bases and 5 bases, in that order; junction bases with no gene match: 8.